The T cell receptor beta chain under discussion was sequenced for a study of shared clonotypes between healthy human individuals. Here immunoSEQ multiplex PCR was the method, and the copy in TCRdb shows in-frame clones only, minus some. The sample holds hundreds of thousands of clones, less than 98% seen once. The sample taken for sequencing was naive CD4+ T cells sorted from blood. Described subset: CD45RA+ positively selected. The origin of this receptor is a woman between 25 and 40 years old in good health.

Here the CDR3 reads CASSSTGGRGTSGRFGTYNEQFF. The CDR3 coding sequence is TGCGCCAGCAGCTCGACAGGGGGCCGCGGGACTAGCGGGAGATTTGGCACCTACAATGAGCAGTTCTTC. The genes are TRBV5-1 and TRBJ2-1; 14 bases align to TRBD2. CDR3 length: 23 residues. Trimming at V came to 3 bases and at J to 2 bases, leaving 22 bases not matched to a gene. The germline V gene has CDR1 SGHRS and CDR2 YFSETQ.